These 27 T cell receptor beta chains came from one sample sequenced in a study of CD4+ T cells in melanoma. Clones were read by immunoSEQ multiplex PCR, and TCRdb kept only the in-frame ones, dropping some. Among about 11,000 clones listed, 55% to 75% were seen once. Sequenced: cells from a culture (not recorded whether cultured in vitro). The receptors come from a human donor with melanoma.

The rearrangement uses TRBV5-1 and TRBJ2-5; maybe TRBD2 (6 bases). The germline V gene encodes CDR1 SGHRS and CDR2 YFSETQ. Trimming shortened V by 4 bases and J by 4 bases, and 11 bases separated the two germline ends. The CDR3 is made up of 13 amino acids. The CDR3 sequence: CASSGTRGETQYF. The CDR3 nucleotides are TGCGCCAGCAGCGGGACTCGGGGAGAGACCCAGTACTTC.

In this sample, this clone turned up a few times. This chain connects TRBV7-9 to TRBJ1-1; no reliable D call. V was cut by 4 bases and J by 1 base, with 16 bases left in between. Germline V gene sequence: CDR1 SEHNR, CDR2 FQNEAQ (reference sequence). The CDR3 contains 16 residues. The CDR3 protein is CASSSLTRVANTEAFF. The CDR3 DNA reads TGTGCCAGCAGCTCCCTTACGAGGGTGGCGAACACTGAAGCTTTCTTT.

The chain recombines TRBV30 with TRBJ2-3, with TRBD2 matching over 10 bases. The CDR3 covers 15 residues. Trimming at V came to 5 bases and at J to 1 base, leaving 6 bases not matched to a gene. Germline V gene lookup returns CDR1 GTSNPN and CDR2 SVGIG (reference sequence). DNA for the CDR3: TGTGCCTGGGACCACGGGACTAGCGGCACAGATACGCAGTATTTT. Encoded protein: CAWDHGTSGTDTQYF.

This clone was observed a handful of times. The chain carries TRBV6-1 and TRBJ1-5; TRBD1 might be the D (6 bases). Trimming took 4 bases from V and 3 from J, leaving 16 bases between them. CDR1 MNHNS and CDR2 SASEGT come from the germline V gene. This CDR3 comprises 16 residues. For the CDR3, the DNA is TGTGCCAGCAGTGCCAACCCCGACAGGTTCAATCAGCCCCAGCATTTT. Its translation: CASSANPDRFNQPQHF.

Sample share makes this clone medium-sized (0.01 to 0.1%). The chain is built from TRBV7-9 and TRBJ1-2, with TRBD1 as a possible D gene (6 bases). This CDR3 comprises 17 residues. V lost 4 bases to trimming and J lost 0 bases, with 18 bases between them. Germline CDR1 and CDR2: SEHNR and FQNEAQ (reference sequence). In DNA, the CDR3 is TGTGCCAGCAGCTCGAACAGGGTGGCGGGAACTAACTATGGCTACACCTTC. It specifies CASSSNRVAGTNYGYTF.

This clone has just a few counts. V is TRBV11-2 and J is TRBJ2-1, with 11 nucleotides matching TRBD2. V lost 5 bases and J lost 8; bases outside the gene matches: 8. Germline V gene data show CDR1 as SGHAT and CDR2 as FQNNGV. This CDR3 spans 15 amino acids. The CDR3 here is CASSPRLAGRDEQFF. The CDR3 DNA reads as TGTGCCAGCAGCCCTAGACTAGCGGGGAGGGATGAGCAGTTCTTC.

This clone was detected only a few times. J is TRBJ2-3 and V is TRBV5-1, with no clear D. Per germline, CDR1 SGHRS and CDR2 YFSETQ. The CDR3 consists of 12 residues. The ends were cut back, 0 bases at V and 8 bases at J, with 7 bases in the middle. For the CDR3, the DNA is TGCGCCAGCAGCTTGGGCTGGGGTACGCAGTATTTT. As protein: CASSLGWGTQYF.

The chain links TRBV6-5 to TRBJ1-6; D ambiguous. The CDR3 runs to 13 residues. V was pared by 2 bases and J by 5 bases, with 4 bases between. CDR1 is MNHEY, CDR2 SVGAGI, per germline. In nucleotides, the CDR3 is TGTGCCAGCAGTTACCAACATAATTCACCCCTCCACTTT. It encodes CASSYQHNSPLHF.

The V call is TRBV9, the J call TRBJ2-5; perhaps TRBD1 as D (5 bases). Per germline, CDR1 SGDLS and CDR2 YYNGEE. Trimming shortened V by 0 bases and J by 5 bases, and 17 bases separated the two germline ends. The CDR3 runs 16 residues. The chain's CDR3 is CASSVVAQGDIETQYF. The CDR3 nucleotides are TGTGCCAGCAGCGTAGTCGCGCAGGGTGACATCGAGACCCAGTACTTC.

This chain uses TRBV5-4 with TRBJ1-6; 9 positions match TRBD1. CDR1 SGHNT and CDR2 YYREEE come from the germline V gene (reference sequence). V was pared by 2 bases and J by 0 bases, with 6 bases of the junction left unmatched. The CDR3 length is 18 residues. As DNA, the CDR3 is TGTGCCAGCAGCTTAAACAGGGGGCCTAGCTCCTATAATTCACCCCTCCACTTT. Amino acids: CASSLNRGPSSYNSPLHF. Full variable domain (outside the CDR3, taken from reference TRBV5-4 and TRBJ1-6): ETGVTQSPTHLIKTRGQQVTLRCSSQSGHNTVSWYQQALGQGPQFIFQYYREEENGRGNFPPRFSGLQFPNYSSELNVNALELDDSALYLCASSLNRGPSSYNSPLHFGNGTRLTVT.

This chain uses TRBV9 with TRBJ1-3; D unclear. The CDR3 spans 16 residues. Trimming left V 3 bases short and J 0 bases short, with 13 bases between. Per germline, CDR1 SGDLS and CDR2 YYNGEE. CDR3: CASSAGTLRSGNTIYF. The DNA of the CDR3 is TGTGCCAGCAGCGCTGGAACCTTACGCTCTGGAAACACCATATATTTT.

V usage is TRBV30 and J usage is TRBJ1-3; TRBD1 agrees at 8 bases. Germline V gene lookup returns CDR1 GTSNPN and CDR2 SVGIG (reference sequence). V lost 1 base, J lost 0 bases, and 8 bases stayed unmatched. This CDR3 is built from 17 residues. The CDR3 region is CAWSAGTGALSGNTIYF. The CDR3 DNA reads as TGTGCCTGGAGTGCCGGGACAGGAGCCCTCTCTGGAAACACCATATATTTT. Full variable domain (missing parts from reference TRBV30 and TRBJ1-3): SQTIHQWPATLVQPVGSPLSLECTVEGTSNPNLYWYRQAAGRGLQLLFYSVGIGQISSEVPQNLSASRPQDRQFILSSKKLLLSDSGFYLCAWSAGTGALSGNTIYFGEGSWLTVV.

The chain couples TRBV19 to TRBJ1-1; possibly TRBD1 for D (6 bases). Trimming cost V 7 bases and J 1 base, with 13 bases left between them. The CDR3 is made up of 14 amino acids. The germline V gene has CDR1 LNHDA and CDR2 SQIVND (reference sequence). This chain's CDR3 is CASIRGQWNTEAFF. In nucleotides, the CDR3 is TGTGCCAGTATAAGAGGACAGTGGAACACTGAAGCTTTCTTT.

The chain couples TRBV7-2 to TRBJ1-5, with D uncertain. The germline V gene has CDR1 SGHTA and CDR2 FQGNSA. The V and J ends lost 6 bases and 3 bases respectively, with 9 bases between them. This CDR3 spans 13 amino acids. CDR3 DNA sequence: TGTGCCAGCAGACGTGGTAACAATCAGCCCCAGCATTTT. Its protein product is CASRRGNNQPQHF.

In its sample, this clone was seen a few times. The V gene is TRBV19, the J gene TRBJ1-1; D unresolved. V was clipped by 7 bases and J by 1 base, with 10 bases between them. CDR1 and CDR2 from the germline V gene are LNHDA and SQIVND (reference sequence). This CDR3 comprises 13 residues. CDR3 loop: CASKRLENTEAFF. The CDR3 coding sequence is TGTGCCAGTAAAAGGTTGGAGAACACTGAAGCTTTCTTT.

This clone was seen a handful of times. The J gene is TRBJ2-5, the V gene TRBV10-3; D is unresolved. Germline CDR1 and CDR2: ENHRY and SYGVKD. The CDR3 runs to 13 residues. Between the trimmed V and J ends, which lost 10 bases and 4 bases, there was a span of 16 bases. The chain's CDR3 is CATTNRQGETQYF. CDR3 in DNA: TGTGCCACAACTAACCGACAAGGAGAGACCCAGTACTTC.

Only one count was recorded for this clone. V and J are TRBV5-1 and TRBJ2-5; D possibly uses TRBD1 or TRBD2 (6 bases each). Trimming shortened V by 3 bases and J by 1 base, and 22 bases separated the two germline ends. The germline V gene encodes CDR1 SGHRS and CDR2 YFSETQ. This CDR3 is built from 18 residues. DNA for the CDR3: TGCGCCAGCAGCTCTTCCAACAGGGATTGGGGACTCCAAGAGACCCAGTACTTC. This encodes CASSSSNRDWGLQETQYF.

The J gene is TRBJ2-1, the V gene TRBV5-5; either TRBD1 or TRBD2 may supply D (5 bases each). The V and J ends lost 8 bases and 2 bases respectively, with 14 bases between them. Germline CDR1 is SGHKS and CDR2 is YYEKEE (reference sequence). This CDR3 is 14 amino acids long. The CDR3 sequence: CASFRDPAYNEQFF. CDR3 bases: TGTGCCAGTTTCCGGGACCCTGCCTACAATGAGCAGTTCTTC.

The rearrangement joins TRBV2 to TRBJ2-5; no clear D. V lost 11 bases and J 5 bases, leaving 15 bases between the germline ends. The germline V gene encodes CDR1 SNHLY and CDR2 FYNNEI. This CDR3 comprises 12 residues. CDR3 DNA: TGTGCCGGCGCAGATTACCCGGAGACCCAGTACTTC. Its protein product is CAGADYPETQYF.

The chain has TRBV5-1 and TRBJ2-5; D possibly corresponds to TRBD2 (6 bases). Germline V lookup: CDR1 SGHRS, CDR2 YFSETQ. The CDR3 contains 14 residues. Between the trimmed V and J ends, which lost 0 bases and 5 bases, there was a span of 11 bases. The CDR3: CASSLGGVEETQYF. The CDR3 DNA is TGCGCCAGCAGCTTGGGCGGGGTGGAGGAGACCCAGTACTTC.

This clone has a single count. The chain couples TRBV18 to TRBJ1-2, with D uncertain. CDR1 is KGHSH, CDR2 LQKENI, per germline. V was trimmed by 3 bases and J by 5 bases, leaving 10 bases between them. There are 13 residues in the CDR3. CDR3 bases: TGTGCCAGCTCACCGGGTCCAGCGTATGGCTACACCTTC. It specifies CASSPGPAYGYTF.

V gene TRBV19 combines with J gene TRBJ1-5; TRBD1 aligns across 11 bases. The trim removed 6 bases at V and 4 bases at J, leaving 8 bases unmatched. CDR1 is LNHDA and CDR2 is SQIVND in the germline V gene (reference sequence). CDR3 length equals 16 residues. The CDR3, as DNA: TGTGCCAGTAGAGCGGGACAGGGGGGTGGAAATCAGCCCCAGCATTTT. Protein product: CASRAGQGGGNQPQHF.

This sequence joins TRBV4-1 and TRBJ2-7; no definite D call. The CDR3 consists of 14 residues. V lost 4 bases and J lost 3, with 13 bases in between. Per the germline V gene, CDR1 is MGHRA and CDR2 is YSYEKL. The CDR3 bases are TGCGCCAGCAGCCTTCACACGAGAAACTACGAGCAGTACTTC. It encodes CASSLHTRNYEQYF.

The gene calls are TRBV7-3 and TRBJ2-4; TRBD1 is a possible D gene (5 bases). Per the germline V gene, CDR1 is SGHTA and CDR2 is FQGTGA. This CDR3 is built from 18 residues. The V end lost 3 bases, the J end lost 0 bases, and 18 bases lay between the germline ends. CDR3 sequence reads: CASSLYSQGAKAKNIQYF. The CDR3 DNA is TGTGCCAGCAGCTTGTATTCTCAAGGGGCCAAAGCCAAAAACATTCAGTACTTC.

The genes are TRBV11-1 and TRBJ2-7, with TRBD1 as a possible D gene (5 bases). The length of the CDR3 is 13 residues. The germline V and J ends were trimmed by 5 bases and 2 bases, with 10 bases remaining between them. CDR1 and CDR2 from the germline V gene are SGHAT and FQDESV (reference sequence). In DNA, the CDR3 is TGTGCCAGCAGCATGTCAGGGCCCTACGAGCAGTACTTC. Translating it yields CASSMSGPYEQYF.

The V call is TRBV11-2, the J call TRBJ2-7; D is undetermined. Germline V gives CDR1 SGHAT, CDR2 FQNNGV. CDR3 size: 14 residues. With 1 base removed from V and 3 bases from J, the gap between germline ends came to 10 bases. The CDR3 region has the DNA TGTGCCAGCAGCTTAGCGCCCCTCGGCTACGAGCAGTACTTC. It encodes CASSLAPLGYEQYF.

V and J are TRBV7-3 and TRBJ1-5, with D unclear. From germline, CDR1 is SGHTA and CDR2 FQGTGA. V was shortened by 0 bases and J by 8 bases, with 8 bases between the two germline ends. There are 13 residues in the CDR3. The CDR3 sequence: CASSLTGREPQHF. The CDR3 nucleotides read TGTGCCAGCAGCTTAACGGGCCGGGAGCCCCAGCATTTT. The whole variable domain, filled in from reference TRBV7-3 and TRBJ1-5, reads GAGVSQTPSNKVTEKGKYVELRCDPISGHTALYWYRQSLGQGPEFLIYFQGTGAADDSGLPNDRFFAVRPEGSVSTLKIQRTERGDSAVYLCASSLTGREPQHFGDGTRLSIL.